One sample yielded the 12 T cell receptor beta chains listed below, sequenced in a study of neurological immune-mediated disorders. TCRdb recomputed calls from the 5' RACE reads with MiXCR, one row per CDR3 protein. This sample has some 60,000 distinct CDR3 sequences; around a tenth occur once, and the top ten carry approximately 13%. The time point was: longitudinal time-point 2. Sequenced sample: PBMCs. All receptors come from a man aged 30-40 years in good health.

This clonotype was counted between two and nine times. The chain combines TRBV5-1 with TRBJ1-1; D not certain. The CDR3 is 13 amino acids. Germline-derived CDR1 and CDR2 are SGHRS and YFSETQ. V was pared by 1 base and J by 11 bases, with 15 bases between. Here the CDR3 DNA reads TGCGCCAGCAGCTTGAGGTTGTTGGATGCGGCTTTCTTT. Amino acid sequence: CASSLRLLDAAFF.

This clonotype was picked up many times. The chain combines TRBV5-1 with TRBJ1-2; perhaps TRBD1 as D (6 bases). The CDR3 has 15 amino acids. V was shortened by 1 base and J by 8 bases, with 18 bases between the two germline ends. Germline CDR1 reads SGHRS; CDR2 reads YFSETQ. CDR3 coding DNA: TGCGCCAGCAGCTTGATTGGGGGCGAGGGAGAAGGCTACACCTTC. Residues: CASSLIGGEGEGYTF.

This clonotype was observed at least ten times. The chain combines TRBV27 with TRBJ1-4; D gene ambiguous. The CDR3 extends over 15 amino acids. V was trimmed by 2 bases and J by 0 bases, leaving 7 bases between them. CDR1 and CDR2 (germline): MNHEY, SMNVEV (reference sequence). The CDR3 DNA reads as TGTGCCAGCAGTTTACGGGTATCAACTAATGAAAAACTGTTTTTT. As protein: CASSLRVSTNEKLFF.

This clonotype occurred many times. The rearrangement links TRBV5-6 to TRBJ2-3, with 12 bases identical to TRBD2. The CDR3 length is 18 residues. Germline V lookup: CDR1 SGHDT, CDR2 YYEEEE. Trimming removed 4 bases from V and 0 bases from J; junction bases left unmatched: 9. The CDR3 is CASSPGLAGTSSTDTQYF. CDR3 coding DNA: TGTGCCAGCAGCCCCGGACTAGCGGGAACATCTAGCACAGATACGCAGTATTTT. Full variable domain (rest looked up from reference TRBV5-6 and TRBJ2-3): DAGVTQSPTHLIKTRGQQVTLRCSPKSGHDTVSWYQQALGQGPQFIFQYYEEEERQRGNFPDRFSGHQFPNYSSELNVNALLLGDSALYLCASSPGLAGTSSTDTQYFGPGTRLTVL.

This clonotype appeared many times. CDR3 nucleotide sequence: TGCAGCGTTGAGGGGGGACAGGGGGCCCCTGGCGAGCAGTACTTC. Translated, it gives CSVEGGQGAPGEQYF. This chain uses TRBV29-1 with TRBJ2-7; the match to TRBD1 covers 12 bases. Per germline, CDR1 SQVTM and CDR2 ANQGSEA. V dropped 3 bases and J dropped 6; count of bases not matched to a gene: 9. The CDR3 is 15 amino acids.

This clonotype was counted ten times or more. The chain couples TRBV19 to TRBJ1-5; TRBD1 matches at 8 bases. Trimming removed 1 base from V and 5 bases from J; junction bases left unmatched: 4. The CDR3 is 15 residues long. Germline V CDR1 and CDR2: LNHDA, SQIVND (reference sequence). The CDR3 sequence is CASSIAHRGDQPQHF. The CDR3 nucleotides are TGTGCCAGTAGTATAGCGCACAGGGGGGATCAGCCCCAGCATTTT. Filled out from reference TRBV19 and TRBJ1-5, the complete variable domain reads DGGITQSPKYLFRKEGQNVTLSCEQNLNHDAMYWYRQDPGQGLRLIYYSQIVNDFQKGDIAEGYSVSREKKESFPLTVTSAQKNPTAFYLCASSIAHRGDQPQHFGDGTRLSIL.

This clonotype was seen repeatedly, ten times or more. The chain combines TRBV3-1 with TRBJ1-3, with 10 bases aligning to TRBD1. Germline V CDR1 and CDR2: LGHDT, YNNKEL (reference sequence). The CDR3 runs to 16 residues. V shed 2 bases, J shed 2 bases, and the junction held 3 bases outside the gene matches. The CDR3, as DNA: TGTGCCAGCAGCCAACGACAGGGGGCTGCTGGAAACACCATATATTTT. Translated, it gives CASSQRQGAAGNTIYF.

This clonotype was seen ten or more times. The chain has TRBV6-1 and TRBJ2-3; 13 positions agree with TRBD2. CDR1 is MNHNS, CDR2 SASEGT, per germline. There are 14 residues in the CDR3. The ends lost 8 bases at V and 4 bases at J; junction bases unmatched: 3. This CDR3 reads CASGGLAGADTQYF. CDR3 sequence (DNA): TGTGCCAGCGGCGGACTAGCGGGAGCAGATACGCAGTATTTT.

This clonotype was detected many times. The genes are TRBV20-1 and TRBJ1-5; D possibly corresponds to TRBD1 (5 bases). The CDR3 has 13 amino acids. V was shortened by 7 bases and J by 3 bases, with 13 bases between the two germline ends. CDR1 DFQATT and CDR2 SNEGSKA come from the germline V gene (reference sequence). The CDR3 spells CSGQPDSNQPQHF. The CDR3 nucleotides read TGCAGTGGACAGCCCGATTCCAATCAGCCCCAGCATTTT.

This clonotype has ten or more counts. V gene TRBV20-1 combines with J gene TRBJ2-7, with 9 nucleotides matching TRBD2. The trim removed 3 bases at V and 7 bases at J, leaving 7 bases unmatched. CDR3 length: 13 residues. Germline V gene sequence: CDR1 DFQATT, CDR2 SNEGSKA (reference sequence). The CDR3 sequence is CSARRPSGKEQYF. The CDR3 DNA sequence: TGCAGTGCTAGGAGACCTAGCGGGAAGGAGCAGTACTTC.

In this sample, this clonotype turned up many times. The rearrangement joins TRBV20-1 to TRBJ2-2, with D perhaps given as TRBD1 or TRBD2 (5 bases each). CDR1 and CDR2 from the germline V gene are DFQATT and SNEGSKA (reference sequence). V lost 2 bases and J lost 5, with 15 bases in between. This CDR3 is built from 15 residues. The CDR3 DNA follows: TGCAGTGCTAGATCAGCCGGGACGATGACCGGGGAGCTGTTTTTT. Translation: CSARSAGTMTGELFF.

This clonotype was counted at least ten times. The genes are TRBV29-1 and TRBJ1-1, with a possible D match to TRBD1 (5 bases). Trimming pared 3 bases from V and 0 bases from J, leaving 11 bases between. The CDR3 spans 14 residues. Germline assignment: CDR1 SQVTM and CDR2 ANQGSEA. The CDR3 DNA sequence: TGCAGCGTTGATTCCAGACAGATGAACACTGAAGCTTTCTTT. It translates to CSVDSRQMNTEAFF.